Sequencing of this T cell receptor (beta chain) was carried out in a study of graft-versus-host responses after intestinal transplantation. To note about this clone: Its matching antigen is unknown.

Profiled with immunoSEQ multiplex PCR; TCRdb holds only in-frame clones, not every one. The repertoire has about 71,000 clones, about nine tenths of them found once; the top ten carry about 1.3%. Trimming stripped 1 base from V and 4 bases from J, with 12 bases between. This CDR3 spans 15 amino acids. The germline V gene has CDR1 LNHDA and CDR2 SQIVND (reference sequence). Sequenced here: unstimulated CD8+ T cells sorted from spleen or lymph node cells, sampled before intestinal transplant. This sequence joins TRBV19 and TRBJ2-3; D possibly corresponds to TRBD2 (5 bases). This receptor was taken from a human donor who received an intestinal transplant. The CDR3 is CASSIGAGGADTQYF. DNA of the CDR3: TGTGCCAGTAGTATAGGGGCAGGAGGCGCAGATACGCAGTATTTT.